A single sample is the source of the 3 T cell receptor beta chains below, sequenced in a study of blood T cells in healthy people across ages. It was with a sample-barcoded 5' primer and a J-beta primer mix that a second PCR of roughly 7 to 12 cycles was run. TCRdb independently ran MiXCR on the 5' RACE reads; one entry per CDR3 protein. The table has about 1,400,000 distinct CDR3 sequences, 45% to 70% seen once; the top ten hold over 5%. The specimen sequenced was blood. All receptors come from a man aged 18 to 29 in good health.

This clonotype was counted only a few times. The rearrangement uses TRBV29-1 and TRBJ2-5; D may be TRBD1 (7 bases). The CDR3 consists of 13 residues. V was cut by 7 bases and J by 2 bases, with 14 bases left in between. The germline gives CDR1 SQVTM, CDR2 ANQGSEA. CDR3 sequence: CSGGDRIQETQYF. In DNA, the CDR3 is TGCAGCGGGGGGGACAGAATACAAGAGACCCAGTACTTC.

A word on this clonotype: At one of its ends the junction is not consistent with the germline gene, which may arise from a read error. The CDR3 sequence: CASSLSIAVSYERYF. The DNA for the CDR3 is TGTGCCAGCAGCTTATCAATAGCGGTCTCCTACGAGCGGTACTTC. The rearrangement uses TRBV7-2 and TRBJ2-7; tentatively, D is TRBD2 (6 bases). Per germline, CDR1 SGHTA and CDR2 FQGNSA. The CDR3 totals 15 residues.

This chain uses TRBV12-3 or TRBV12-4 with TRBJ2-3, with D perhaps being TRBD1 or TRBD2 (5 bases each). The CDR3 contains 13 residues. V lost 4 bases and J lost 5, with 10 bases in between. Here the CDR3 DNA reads TGTGCCAGCAGTTCCCGAGGGGTAGATACGCAGTATTTT. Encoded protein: CASSSRGVDTQYF.